The text below deals with one T cell receptor (beta chain). Its antigen is undetermined. PCR involved 60 Vbeta and 13 Jbeta primers. Some clones are missing from TCRdb's copy, which holds only in-frame ones; the method was immunoSEQ multiplex PCR. Found here are approximately 110,000 clones, 55% to 75% of them singletons; the top ten hold 8.2%. This specimen belongs to a study of cytomegalovirus exposure and HLA in healthy donors. CDR3 length: 14 residues. Germline CDR1 reads LNHDA; CDR2 reads SQIVND (reference sequence). V dropped 6 bases and J dropped 0 bases, with 6 bases sitting between them. Overall study findings and caveats: Some TCR beta chains (around 180 of them) were listed as cytomegalovirus-associated.

The clonotype was recovered from a woman between 35 and 50 years old in good health and CMV-seropositive. This chain connects TRBV19 to TRBJ2-6, with D unresolved. The sample comprised PBMCs. The CDR3 nucleotides are TGTGCCAGTAGCCCCGGCTCTGGGGCCAACGTCCTGACTTTC. Protein: CASSPGSGANVLTF.